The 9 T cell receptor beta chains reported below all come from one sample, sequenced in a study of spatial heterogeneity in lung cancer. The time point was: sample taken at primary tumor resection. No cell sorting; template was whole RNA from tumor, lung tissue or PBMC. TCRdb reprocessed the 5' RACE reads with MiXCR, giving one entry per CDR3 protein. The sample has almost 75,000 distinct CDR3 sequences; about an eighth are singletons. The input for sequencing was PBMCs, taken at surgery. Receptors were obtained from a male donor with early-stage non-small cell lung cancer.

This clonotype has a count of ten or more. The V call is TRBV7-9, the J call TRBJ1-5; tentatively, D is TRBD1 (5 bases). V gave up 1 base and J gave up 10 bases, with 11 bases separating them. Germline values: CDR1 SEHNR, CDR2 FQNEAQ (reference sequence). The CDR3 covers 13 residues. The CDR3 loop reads CASSLGTGDPQHF. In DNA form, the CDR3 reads TGTGCCAGCAGCTTAGGAACAGGTGACCCCCAGCATTTT.

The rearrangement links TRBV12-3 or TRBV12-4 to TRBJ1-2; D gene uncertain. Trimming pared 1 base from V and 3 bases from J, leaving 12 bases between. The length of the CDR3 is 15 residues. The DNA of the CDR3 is TGTGCCAGCAGTTTAGGGATAGTACTAGACTATGGCTACACCTTC. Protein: CASSLGIVLDYGYTF.

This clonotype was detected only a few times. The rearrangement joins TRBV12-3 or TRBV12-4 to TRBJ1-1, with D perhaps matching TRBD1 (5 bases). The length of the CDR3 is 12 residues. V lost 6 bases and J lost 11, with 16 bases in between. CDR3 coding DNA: TGTGCCAGCAGGCCTCTGAGACAGCGGGCTTTCTTT. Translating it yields CASRPLRQRAFF.

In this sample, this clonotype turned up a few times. The CDR3: CASSFRGLDQPQHF. In DNA form, the CDR3 reads TGTGCCAGCAGTTTCCGAGGGCTGGATCAGCCCCAGCATTTT. V gene TRBV12-3 or TRBV12-4 combines with J gene TRBJ1-5; no reliable D call. V was pared by 3 bases and J by 5 bases, with 11 bases between. This CDR3 has 14 amino acids.

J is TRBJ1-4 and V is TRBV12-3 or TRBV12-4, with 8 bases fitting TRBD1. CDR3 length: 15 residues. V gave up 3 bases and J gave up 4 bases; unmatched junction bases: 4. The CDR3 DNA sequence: TGTGCCAGCAGTTTGAGCACAGGGGGTAATGAAAAACTGTTTTTT. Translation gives CASSLSTGGNEKLFF.

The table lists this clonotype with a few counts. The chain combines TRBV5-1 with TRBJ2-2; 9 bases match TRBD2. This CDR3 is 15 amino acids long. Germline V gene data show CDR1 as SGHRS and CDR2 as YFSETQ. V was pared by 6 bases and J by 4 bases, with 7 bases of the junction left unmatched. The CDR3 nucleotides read TGCGCCAGCACTCCTATAGCGGGAGTCACCGGGGAGCTGTTTTTT. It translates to CASTPIAGVTGELFF.

The CDR3 DNA reads as TGTGCCAGCAGCCAAAAAGGGACAGGAGGCTACGAGCAGTACTTC. This codes for CASSQKGTGGYEQYF. The chain uses TRBV5-5 and TRBJ2-7; TRBD1 aligns across 8 bases. The CDR3 contains 15 residues. With 4 bases clipped from V and 3 bases from J, the junction kept 9 bases outside the gene matches. Per germline, CDR1 SGHKS and CDR2 YYEKEE (reference sequence).

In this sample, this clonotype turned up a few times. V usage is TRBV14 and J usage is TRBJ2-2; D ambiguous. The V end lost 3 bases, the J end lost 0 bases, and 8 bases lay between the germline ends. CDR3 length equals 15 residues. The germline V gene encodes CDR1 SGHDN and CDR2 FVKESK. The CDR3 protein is CASSQVFANTGELFF. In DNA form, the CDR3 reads TGTGCCAGCAGCCAGGTTTTCGCGAACACCGGGGAGCTGTTTTTT.

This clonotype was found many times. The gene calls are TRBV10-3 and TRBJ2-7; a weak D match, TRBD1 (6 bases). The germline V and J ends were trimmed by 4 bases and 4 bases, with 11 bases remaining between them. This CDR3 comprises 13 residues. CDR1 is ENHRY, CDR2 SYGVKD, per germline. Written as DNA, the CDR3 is TGTGCCATCAGTGGGGGGACATCTTACGAGCAGTACTTC. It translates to CAISGGTSYEQYF.